This T cell receptor beta chain was observed in a study of identical twins. Template switching created a universal primer site, and the cDNA included unique molecular identifiers. A single record per CDR3 protein comes from TCRdb applying MiXCR to the 5' RACE reads. Of about 210,000 distinct CDR3 sequences listed, roughly a tenth are singletons. This clonotype was observed a few times. Antigen: not known. General study results and limits: It was cross-sectional statistical analysis, not following the same donors, that the conclusions relied on. There was an excess of low generation probability in the out-of-frame alpha sequences that twins shared.

With 6 bases removed from V and 2 bases from J, the gap between germline ends came to 11 bases. CDR1 is SGHNT and CDR2 is YYREEE in the germline V gene (reference sequence). CDR3 length: 14 residues. Among all donors, each was a healthy Caucasian. This sequence originates from a young woman in good health. This chain uses TRBV5-4 with TRBJ2-2; D may be TRBD2 (6 bases). The source material was memory (CD45RO+) T cells sorted from blood. The CDR3 DNA reads TGTGCCAGCACCCTGGGGGGTAACACCGGGGAGCTGTTTTTT. Translated: CASTLGGNTGELFF. The variable domain in full, with the rest retrieved from reference TRBV5-4 and TRBJ2-2, is ETGVTQSPTHLIKTRGQQVTLRCSSQSGHNTVSWYQQALGQGPQFIFQYYREEENGRGNFPPRFSGLQFPNYSSELNVNALELDDSALYLCASTLGGNTGELFFGEGSRLTVL.